This T cell receptor beta chain was sequenced during a study of molecular identifiers for immune sequencing clone quantification. Worth noting for this clonotype: Its cognate antigen is unknown. A much more abundant neighbour one base away suggests this may be a read error.

TCRdb ran MiXCR on the PCR reads and lists one entry per CDR3 protein. The sample yields approximately 630,000 distinct CDR3 sequences, 25% seen once. Study results and limitations: Effector cells had over 97% of their molecules in clones above 20 RNA copies, while naive cells had under 1%.

Sequencing used naive CD8+ T cells from blood, with Jurkat cell RNA spiked in. Subset reported: FACS-sorted CD8+CD4-CCR7+CD45RA+ naive T cells. This receptor was taken from a human donor in good health. Some libraries in this study had Jurkat cell RNA spiked in.

The DNA for the CDR3 is TGTGCCAGCAGCGTCACAGGGGCGGACTCAGATACGCAGTATTTT. Translated: CASSVTGADSDTQYF. V usage is TRBV9 and J usage is TRBJ2-3; 7 nucleotides align to TRBD1. J lost 4 bases, V lost 2 bases, and 7 bases had no gene match. The CDR3 length is 15 residues. Germline-derived CDR1 and CDR2 are SGDLS and YYNGEE.